This T cell receptor beta chain comes out of a study of control samples from healthy donors and cancer patients. CDR1 SGDLS and CDR2 YYNGEE come from the germline V gene. V was clipped by 2 bases and J by 7 bases, with 9 bases between them. The CDR3 consists of 13 residues. Assay used: immunoSEQ multiplex PCR; TCRdb lists only in-frame clones, some missing. The table shows about 180,000 clones, with 90% occurring only once. Specimen: blood. V gene TRBV9 combines with J gene TRBJ2-2; unclear D gene. The TCR sequence derives from a woman aged 50 to 65 in good health. For the CDR3, the DNA is TGTGCCAGCAGCGTCGGTGAAGGCGGGGAGCTGTTTTTT. Its translation: CASSVGEGGELFF.